The source of this TCR beta chain is a study of high-grade serous ovarian cancer treatment subgroups. General observations from the study: Different patients shared almost no repertoire; same-patient tumors shared roughly 0.095 to 0.85.

Germline CDR1 is MDHEN and CDR2 is SYDVKM. This CDR3 spans 18 amino acids. The ends were cut back, 4 bases at V and 8 bases at J, with 26 bases in the middle. Assay used: immunoSEQ multiplex PCR; TCRdb lists only in-frame clones, some missing. Of just under 2,500 clones in the sample, roughly four fifths are singletons; the top ten hold roughly 8.2%. Tumor samples were obtained before definitive surgery or chemotherapy. This clone was seen only a few times. The antigen is unknown. V and J are TRBV28 and TRBJ1-4, with a possible D match to TRBD1 (5 bases). This receptor was taken from a human donor with high-grade serous ovarian cancer. Specimen: tumor tissue. The CDR3 nucleotides read TGTGCCAGCAGTTCCGGGAAATTTGGGGCCAGGCTTAGGGAAAAACTGTTTTTT. Translation gives CASSSGKFGARLREKLFF.